These 20 T cell receptor beta chains share one sample of origin, sequenced in a study of CD8 T cells in Susac syndrome. RNA, at about 0.45 to 1 ug, was reverse transcribed with random hexamers. From the immunoSEQ multiplex PCR reads, TCRdb called clonotypes with MiXCR, one entry per CDR3 protein. Here the sample spans approximately 100,000 distinct CDR3 sequences, approximately 94% being singletons. Sequencing input: CD8+ T cells from PBMCs. Receptors were obtained from a human donor with Susac syndrome.

V is TRBV6-5 and J is TRBJ1-6; D is perhaps TRBD1 (5 bases). Germline lookup yields CDR1 MNHEY and CDR2 SVGAGI. The V end was cut by 7 bases, the J end by 8 bases, with 15 bases between. The CDR3 has 14 residues. This chain's CDR3 is CASTLLGGDSPLHF. The CDR3 region has the DNA TGTGCCAGCACCCTCCTCGGGGGTGATTCACCCCTCCACTTT.

The J gene is TRBJ2-4, the V gene TRBV5-6; D is perhaps TRBD1 (6 bases). V lost 1 base, J lost 5 bases, and 19 bases lay in between. The CDR3 extends over 17 amino acids. CDR1 is SGHDT and CDR2 is YYEEEE in the germline V gene. CDR3 DNA: TGTGCCAGCAGCTTGAAAAAACAGGGATATTTCCAAAACATTCAGTACTTC. Protein sequence: CASSLKKQGYFQNIQYF.

This rearrangement joins TRBV3-1 to TRBJ2-7; TRBD2 might be the D (6 bases). V lost 0 bases and J lost 2, with 8 bases in between. CDR1 is LGHDT and CDR2 is YNNKEL in the germline V gene (reference sequence). The CDR3 covers 14 residues. The DNA for the CDR3 is TGTGCCAGCAGCCAAGAGTGGGGGGCCTACGAGCAGTACTTC. It codes for CASSQEWGAYEQYF.

This chain joins TRBV20-1 and TRBJ1-2; tentative D call: TRBD1 (5 bases). Trimming took 1 base from V and 5 from J, leaving 11 bases between them. Germline V CDR1 and CDR2: DFQATT, SNEGSKA (reference sequence). The CDR3 has 13 amino acids. DNA of the CDR3: TGCAGTGCTAGAGCTGATCAGGGTTATGGCTACACCTTC. It specifies CSARADQGYGYTF.

This rearrangement joins TRBV3-1 to TRBJ2-7; D unresolved. Trimming left V 0 bases short and J 2 bases short, with 11 bases between. CDR1 LGHDT and CDR2 YNNKEL come from the germline V gene (reference sequence). This CDR3 has 15 amino acids. In DNA form, the CDR3 reads TGTGCCAGCAGCCAAGATATCGGTCCCGCCTACGAGCAGTACTTC. As protein: CASSQDIGPAYEQYF.

This chain links TRBV27 with TRBJ2-7; D not resolved. CDR3 length equals 13 residues. Germline CDR1 and CDR2: MNHEY and SMNVEV (reference sequence). V was shortened by 6 bases and J by 0 bases, with 9 bases between the two germline ends. CDR3 in amino acids: CASSQIDSYEQYF. CDR3 nucleotides: TGTGCCAGCAGCCAGATAGACTCCTACGAGCAGTACTTC.

The V and J genes are TRBV11-2 and TRBJ2-3; tentatively, D is TRBD1 or TRBD2 (5 bases each). The germline CDR1 and CDR2 sequences are SGHAT and FQNNGV. The CDR3 runs to 14 residues. Deletions cut 4 bases from V and 0 bases from J, with 8 bases between. The DNA of the CDR3 is TGTGCCAGCAGCTCCCGGGACAGCACAGATACGCAGTATTTT. Its protein is CASSSRDSTDTQYF.

This chain connects TRBV7-2 to TRBJ2-7; TRBD1 aligns across 7 bases. Trimming cost V 3 bases and J 3 bases; bases outside gene matches: 2. The CDR3 extends over 13 amino acids. Germline-derived CDR1 and CDR2 are SGHTA and FQGNSA. The CDR3: CASSFTGDYEQYF. The CDR3 DNA follows: TGTGCCAGCAGCTTTACAGGGGACTACGAGCAGTACTTC.

The V call is TRBV19, the J call TRBJ1-5, with D perhaps matching TRBD1 (6 bases). The V end lost 6 bases, the J end lost 3 bases, and 15 bases lay between the germline ends. CDR1 is LNHDA, CDR2 SQIVND, per germline (reference sequence). The CDR3 extends over 15 amino acids. The CDR3 is CASRGAGDNNQPQHF. The DNA of the CDR3 is TGTGCCAGTAGGGGCGCAGGGGATAACAATCAGCCCCAGCATTTT.

This chain links TRBV6-2 or TRBV6-3 with TRBJ1-5; D is unresolved. Between the trimmed V and J ends, which lost 6 bases and 3 bases, there was a span of 15 bases. Per the germline V gene, CDR1 is MNHEY and CDR2 is SVGEGT. This CDR3 spans 15 amino acids. The CDR3 DNA reads as TGTGCCAGCAGCCTCGAGCCCCATCTCAATCAGCCCCAGCATTTT. The encoded protein is CASSLEPHLNQPQHF.

This chain links TRBV6-2 or TRBV6-3 with TRBJ2-7, with TRBD1 identical over 8 bases. With 8 bases clipped from V and 5 bases from J, the junction kept 17 bases outside the gene matches. CDR3 length: 16 amino acids. Germline CDR1 reads MNHEY; CDR2 reads SVGEGT. CDR3 sequence (DNA): TGTGCCAGCCTAGGAGTCCAGGGGACAGGAGTAGACGAGCAGTACTTC. Its protein is CASLGVQGTGVDEQYF.

This clonotype was counted a single time. V and J are TRBV21-1 and TRBJ1-1. TRBV21-1 is given as a pseudogene. This CDR3 comprises 14 residues. CDR3 protein: CASNKGAGNTEAFF. Written as DNA, the CDR3 is TGTGCCAGCAACAAAGGAGCCGGGAACACTGAAGCTTTCTTT.

J is TRBJ2-1 and V is TRBV4-1; D unresolved. The ends were cut back, 2 bases at V and 8 bases at J, with 10 bases in the middle. The V gene's germline CDR1 is MGHRA and CDR2 YSYEKL. The CDR3 loop spans 13 amino acids. CDR3 bases: TGCGCCAGCAGCCAATTGGCTCCCGATGAGCAGTTCTTC. The encoded protein is CASSQLAPDEQFF.

The chain uses TRBV4-1 and TRBJ2-2; D gene unclear. The CDR3 contains 14 residues. Germline CDR1 MGHRA, CDR2 YSYEKL. Trimming removed 4 bases from V and 1 base from J, with 7 bases in between. CDR3 DNA: TGCGCCAGCAGCCGGTCCTTGAACACCGGGGAGCTGTTTTTT. Protein: CASSRSLNTGELFF.

The rearrangement links TRBV29-1 to TRBJ1-2; D gene ambiguous. Deletions cut 0 bases from V and 6 bases from J, with 8 bases between. Germline assignment: CDR1 SQVTM and CDR2 ANQGSEA. The CDR3 totals 12 residues. The CDR3 loop reads CSVEDSRDGYTF. The DNA of the CDR3 is TGCAGCGTTGAAGACAGTCGAGATGGCTACACCTTC.

The chain carries TRBV6-2 or TRBV6-3 and TRBJ2-1; tentatively, D is TRBD2 (5 bases). Trimming removed 0 bases at V and 1 base at J, with 19 bases between. This CDR3 has 19 residues. Per germline, CDR1 MNHEY and CDR2 SVGEGT. DNA of the CDR3: TGTGCCAGCAGTTACTCGAAAGGGAGCAACGTGAGGTCCTACAATGAGCAGTTCTTC. It encodes CASSYSKGSNVRSYNEQFF.

The genes are TRBV9 and TRBJ2-7; 13 nucleotides agree with TRBD2. Germline V gene data show CDR1 as SGDLS and CDR2 as YYNGEE. The V and J ends lost 3 bases and 5 bases, in that order; junction bases with no gene match: 5. The length of the CDR3 is 15 residues. CDR3 residues: CASSETSGGAHEQYF. For the CDR3, the DNA is TGTGCCAGCAGCGAAACTAGCGGGGGGGCCCACGAGCAGTACTTC.

The J gene is TRBJ2-7, the V gene TRBV20-1; D remains ambiguous. Germline values: CDR1 DFQATT, CDR2 SNEGSKA (reference sequence). V gave up 5 bases and J gave up 1 base, with 9 bases separating them. The CDR3 spans 12 residues. The CDR3 loop reads CSASDGSYEQYF. The CDR3 DNA follows: TGCAGTGCTTCGGACGGGTCCTACGAGCAGTACTTC.

The chain recombines TRBV14 with TRBJ2-5; 7 nucleotides align to TRBD2. The germline V gene encodes CDR1 SGHDN and CDR2 FVKESK. V shed 2 bases, J shed 5 bases, and the junction held 8 bases outside the gene matches. CDR3 length equals 15 residues. This chain's CDR3 is CASSQRRGTVETQYF. CDR3 DNA sequence: TGTGCCAGCAGCCAAAGGCGGGGGACTGTGGAGACCCAGTACTTC.

This rearrangement joins TRBV27 to TRBJ1-2, with a possible D match to TRBD1 (5 bases). Trimming left V 3 bases short and J 6 bases short, with 11 bases between. Germline values: CDR1 MNHEY, CDR2 SMNVEV (reference sequence). CDR3 length: 13 residues. CDR3 nucleotides: TGTGCCAGCAGTTTCGGGGGGAATAATGGCTACACCTTC. Translation gives CASSFGGNNGYTF.